Sequencing of this TCR beta chain was carried out in a study of OX40 agonist ivuxolimab in advanced cancers. TCRdb keeps only in-frame clones here, not all; method: immunoSEQ multiplex PCR. Here the sample spans roughly 62,000 clones, about 82% being singletons. Sequences were derived from CD4+ or CD8+ T cells sorted from blood, sampled in a trial of the OX40 agonist ivuxolimab. The sequence was obtained from an adult with an advanced solid tumor such as melanoma, head and neck, liver or kidney cancer.

The CDR3 reads CASSFSGPDTQYF. The DNA of the CDR3 is TGTGCCAGCAGTTTTAGCGGGCCCGATACGCAGTATTTT. J is TRBJ2-3 and V is TRBV2, with 7 bases identical to TRBD2. The CDR3 is made up of 13 amino acids. Trimming removed 5 bases from V and 6 bases from J; junction bases left unmatched: 5. Germline V gene sequence: CDR1 SNHLY, CDR2 FYNNEI.